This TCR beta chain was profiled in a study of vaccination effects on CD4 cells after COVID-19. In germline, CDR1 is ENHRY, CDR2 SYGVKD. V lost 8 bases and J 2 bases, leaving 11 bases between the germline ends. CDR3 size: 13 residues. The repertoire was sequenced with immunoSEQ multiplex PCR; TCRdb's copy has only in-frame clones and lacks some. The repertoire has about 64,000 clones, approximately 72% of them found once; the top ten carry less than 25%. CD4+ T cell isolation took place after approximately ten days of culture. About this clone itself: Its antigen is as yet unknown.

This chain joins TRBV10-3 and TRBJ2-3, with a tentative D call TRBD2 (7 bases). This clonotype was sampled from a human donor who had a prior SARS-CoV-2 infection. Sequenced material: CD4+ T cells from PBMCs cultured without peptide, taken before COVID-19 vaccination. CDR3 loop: CAISGGPTDTQYF. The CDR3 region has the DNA TGTGCCATCTCGGGGGGCCCCACAGATACGCAGTATTTT.